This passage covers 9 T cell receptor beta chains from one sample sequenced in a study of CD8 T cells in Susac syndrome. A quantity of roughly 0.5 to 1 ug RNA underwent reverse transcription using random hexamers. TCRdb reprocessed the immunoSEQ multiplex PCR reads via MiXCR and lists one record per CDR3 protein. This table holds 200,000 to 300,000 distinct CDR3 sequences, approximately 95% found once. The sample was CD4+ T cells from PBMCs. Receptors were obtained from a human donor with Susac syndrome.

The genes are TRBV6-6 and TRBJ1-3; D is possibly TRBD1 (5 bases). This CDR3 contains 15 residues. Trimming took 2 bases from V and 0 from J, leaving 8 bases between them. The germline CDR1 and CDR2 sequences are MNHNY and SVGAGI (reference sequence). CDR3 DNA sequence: TGTGCCAGCAGTTACCGCGGGGGCTCTGGAAACACCATATATTTT. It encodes CASSYRGGSGNTIYF.

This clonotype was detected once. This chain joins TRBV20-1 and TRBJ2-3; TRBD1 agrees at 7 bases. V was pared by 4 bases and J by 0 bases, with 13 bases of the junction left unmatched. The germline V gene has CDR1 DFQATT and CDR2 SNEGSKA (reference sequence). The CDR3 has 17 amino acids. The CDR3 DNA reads TGCAGTGCTACCCGGGACAGCTTATTAACTAGCACAGATACGCAGTATTTT. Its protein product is CSATRDSLLTSTDTQYF.

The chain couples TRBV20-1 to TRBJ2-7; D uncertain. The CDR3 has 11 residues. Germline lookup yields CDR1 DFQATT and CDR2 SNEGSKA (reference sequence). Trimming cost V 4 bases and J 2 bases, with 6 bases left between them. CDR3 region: CSAMAPYEQYF. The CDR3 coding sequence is TGCAGTGCTATGGCCCCCTACGAGCAGTACTTC.

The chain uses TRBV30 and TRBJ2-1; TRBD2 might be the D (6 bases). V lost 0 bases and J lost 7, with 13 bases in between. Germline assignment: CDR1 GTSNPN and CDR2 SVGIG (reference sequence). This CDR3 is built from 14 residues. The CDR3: CAWSVSPSGNEQFF. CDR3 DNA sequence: TGTGCCTGGAGTGTCTCTCCGAGCGGGAATGAGCAGTTCTTC.

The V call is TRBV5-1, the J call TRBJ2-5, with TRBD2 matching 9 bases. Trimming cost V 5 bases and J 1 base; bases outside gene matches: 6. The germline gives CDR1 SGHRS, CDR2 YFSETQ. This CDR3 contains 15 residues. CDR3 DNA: TGCGCCAGCAGATATCTAGCGGGGTCCCAAGAGACCCAGTACTTC. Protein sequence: CASRYLAGSQETQYF.

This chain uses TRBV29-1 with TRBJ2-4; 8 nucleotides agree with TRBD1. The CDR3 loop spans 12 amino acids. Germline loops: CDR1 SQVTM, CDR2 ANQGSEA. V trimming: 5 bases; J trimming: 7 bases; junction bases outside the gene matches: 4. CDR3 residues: CSVLRTGNIQYF. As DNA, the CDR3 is TGCAGCGTTCTTAGGACAGGGAACATTCAGTACTTC.

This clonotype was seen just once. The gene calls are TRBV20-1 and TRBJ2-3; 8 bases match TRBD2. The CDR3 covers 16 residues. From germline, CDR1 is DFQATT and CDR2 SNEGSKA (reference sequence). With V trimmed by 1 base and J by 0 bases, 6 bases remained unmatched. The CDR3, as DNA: TGCAGTGCTAGAGGGGGCGGGAGGATGAGCACAGATACGCAGTATTTT. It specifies CSARGGGRMSTDTQYF.

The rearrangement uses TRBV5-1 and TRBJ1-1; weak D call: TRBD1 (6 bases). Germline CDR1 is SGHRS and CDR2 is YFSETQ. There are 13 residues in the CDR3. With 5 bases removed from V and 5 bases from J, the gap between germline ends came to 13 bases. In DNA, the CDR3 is TGCGCCAGCAGGTGGGGGGCGAGAACTGAAGCTTTCTTT. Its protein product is CASRWGARTEAFF.

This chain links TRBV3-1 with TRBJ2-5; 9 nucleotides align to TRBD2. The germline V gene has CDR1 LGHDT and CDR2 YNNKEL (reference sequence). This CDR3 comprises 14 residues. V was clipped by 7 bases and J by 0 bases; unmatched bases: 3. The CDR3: CASTQRGDQETQYF. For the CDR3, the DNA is TGTGCCAGCACCCAGCGGGGGGACCAAGAGACCCAGTACTTC.